The 22 T cell receptor beta chains below all came from one sample that was sequenced in a study of blood T cell repertoires in COVID-19. Clones were sequenced by immunoSEQ multiplex PCR, and TCRdb holds only the in-frame ones, with some missing. The table has under 95,000 clones, approximately 86% seen once; the top ten hold 25% to 35%. Sample: peripheral blood. These receptors were taken from a woman of 80 years or more with acute or convalescent COVID-19.

The rearrangement joins TRBV23-1 to TRBJ2-3, with D tentatively TRBD1 (6 bases). TRBV23-1 is filed as an ORF, its function uncertain. Trimming pared 9 bases from V and 1 base from J, leaving 20 bases between. The CDR3 totals 16 residues. The CDR3 sequence: CASPPFRDIGTDTQYF. The DNA for the CDR3 is TGCGCCAGTCCTCCCTTCCGGGACATTGGCACAGATACGCAGTATTTT.

V gene TRBV7-8 combines with J gene TRBJ2-5, with 13 bases identical to TRBD2. CDR1 SGHVS and CDR2 FQNEAQ come from the germline V gene. The CDR3 is 22 residues long. V lost 0 bases, J lost 2 bases, and 18 bases stayed unmatched. The CDR3 is CASSLAQGLAGVIPRAQETQYF. The CDR3 nucleotides read TGTGCCAGCAGCTTAGCACAAGGACTAGCGGGAGTCATTCCTCGGGCACAAGAGACCCAGTACTTC.

V usage is TRBV3-1 (or the pseudogene TRBV3-2) and J usage is TRBJ2-5, with 9 bases identical to TRBD1. V gave up 2 bases and J gave up 5 bases; unmatched junction bases: 9. The length of the CDR3 is 16 residues. Germline CDR1 is LGHDT and CDR2 is YNNKEL (reference sequence). The CDR3 is CASSQRTGTGLETQYF. CDR3 DNA: TGTGCCAGCAGCCAACGCACCGGGACAGGGTTGGAGACCCAGTACTTC.

The chain links TRBV10-3 to TRBJ1-2; 9 positions match TRBD1. The germline V gene encodes CDR1 ENHRY and CDR2 SYGVKD. The ends lost 0 bases at V and 8 bases at J; junction bases unmatched: 4. CDR3 length: 14 amino acids. The CDR3 DNA follows: TGTGCCATCAGTGAGTCCCTACAGGGGGCGGGCTACACCTTC. It specifies CAISESLQGAGYTF.

The V and J genes are TRBV29-1 and TRBJ2-5; 7 bases line up with TRBD2. V lost 5 bases and J lost 5; bases outside the gene matches: 5. Germline V gene lookup returns CDR1 SQVTM and CDR2 ANQGSEA. This CDR3 has 12 residues. In DNA, the CDR3 is TGCAGCGTTCAGCGGGATCGTGAGACCCAGTACTTC. Protein sequence: CSVQRDRETQYF. The whole variable domain, filled in from reference TRBV29-1 and TRBJ2-5, reads SAVISQKPSRDICQRGTSLTIQCQVDSQVTMMFWYRQQPGQSLTLIATANQGSEATYESGFVIDKFPISRPNLTFSTLTVSNMSPEDSSIYLCSVQRDRETQYFGPGTRLLVL.

This clone was seen just once. The chain has TRBV5-1 and TRBJ2-2; possibly TRBD2 for D (6 bases). V lost 1 base and J 7 bases, leaving 11 bases between the germline ends. This CDR3 region has 14 residues. Germline V gives CDR1 SGHRS, CDR2 YFSETQ. Here the CDR3 DNA reads TGCGCCAGCAGCTTGCAGGAGGGGAACGGGGAGCTGTTTTTT. Protein product: CASSLQEGNGELFF.

In this sample, this clone turned up once. The chain carries TRBV7-2 and TRBJ2-1, with unresolved D. This CDR3 contains 14 residues. Germline V gene sequence: CDR1 SGHTA, CDR2 FQGNSA. The V end lost 0 bases, the J end lost 6 bases, and 9 bases lay between the germline ends. The CDR3 loop is CASSLAQASNEQFF. CDR3 coding DNA: TGTGCCAGCAGCTTAGCGCAGGCTTCCAATGAGCAGTTCTTC. The variable domain in full, completed from reference TRBV7-2 and TRBJ2-1, reads GAGVSQSPSNKVTEKGKDVELRCDPISGHTALYWYRQSLGQGLEFLIYFQGNSAPDKSGLPSDRFSAERTGGSVSTLTIQRTQQEDSAVYLCASSLAQASNEQFFGPGTRLTVL.

This clone was counted a few times. CDR3: CASSPQQGFSRGTEAFF. In DNA form, the CDR3 reads TGTGCCAGCTCACCACAACAGGGTTTTAGCCGAGGCACTGAAGCTTTCTTT. V gene TRBV18 combines with J gene TRBJ1-1; D is possibly TRBD1 (6 bases). Germline V CDR1 and CDR2: KGHSH, LQKENI. V gave up 1 base and J gave up 4 bases, with 19 bases separating them. The CDR3 sequence is 17 residues long.

This rearrangement joins TRBV6-2 or TRBV6-3 to TRBJ2-3; the match to TRBD2 covers 10 bases. From germline, CDR1 is MNHEY and CDR2 SVGEGT. The CDR3 runs to 16 residues. Trimming removed 5 bases from V and 4 bases from J; junction bases left unmatched: 9. In DNA, the CDR3 is TGTGCCAGCAGTCTACCCTCTAGCGGGAGTGCAGATACGCAGTATTTT. It codes for CASSLPSSGSADTQYF.

The chain is built from TRBV7-2 and TRBJ2-2; tentatively, D is TRBD2 (6 bases). There are 15 residues in the CDR3. CDR1 and CDR2 from the germline V gene are SGHTA and FQGNSA. Trimming removed 2 bases at V and 7 bases at J, with 14 bases between. The CDR3 sequence: CASSLLGGVGGELFF. The CDR3 DNA sequence: TGTGCCAGCAGCTTATTGGGAGGAGTTGGCGGGGAGCTGTTTTTT.

The rearrangement uses TRBV11-3 and TRBJ2-7, with D perhaps matching TRBD2 (6 bases). Looked up from germline, CDR1 is SGHNT and CDR2 is YENEEA. V was pared by 4 bases and J by 3 bases, with 10 bases between. There are 13 residues in the CDR3. This CDR3 reads CASSSGRDYEQYF. CDR3 bases: TGTGCCAGCAGCTCAGGGCGGGACTACGAGCAGTACTTC.

The V gene is TRBV9, the J gene TRBJ2-7; 7 nucleotides align to TRBD2. The CDR3 sequence is 18 residues long. Unmatched junction bases numbered 16, after V lost 3 bases and J lost 1 base. CDR1 is SGDLS and CDR2 is YYNGEE in the germline V gene. The CDR3: CASSALDDGGSSSYEQYF. Here the CDR3 DNA reads TGTGCCAGCAGCGCCCTCGACGATGGCGGGAGTAGTTCCTACGAGCAGTACTTC.

The chain employs TRBV11-3 and TRBJ2-1, with 8 bases matching TRBD1. With 10 bases clipped from V and 2 bases from J, the junction kept 7 bases outside the gene matches. The germline CDR1 and CDR2 sequences are SGHNT and YENEEA. The CDR3 covers 14 residues. The CDR3 here is CATTGQGAYNEQFF. The DNA for the CDR3 is TGTGCCACCACCGGACAGGGAGCCTACAATGAGCAGTTCTTC.

The V gene is TRBV4-1, the J gene TRBJ2-7; weak D call: TRBD1 (6 bases). The CDR3 has 15 amino acids. With 4 bases removed from V and 1 base from J, the gap between germline ends came to 14 bases. CDR1 and CDR2 (germline): MGHRA, YSYEKL. CDR3 loop: CASSLTGTSSYEQYF. CDR3 DNA: TGCGCCAGCAGCCTCACCGGGACATCGTCCTACGAGCAGTACTTC.

The chain couples TRBV21-1 to TRBJ1-1; the D call in the table, TRBD1, was not verified against the DNA. TRBV21-1 is annotated as a pseudogene. CDR3 length equals 17 residues. The CDR3 region is CASSSLTGTGESTEAFF. CDR3 bases: TGTGCCAGCAGCAGTCTCACCGGGACAGGGGAAAGCACTGAAGCTTTCTTT.

The genes are TRBV7-6 and TRBJ2-7; 8 bases fit TRBD2. The germline gives CDR1 SGHVS, CDR2 FNYEAQ. The CDR3 covers 14 residues. With V trimmed by 8 bases and J by 6 bases, 12 bases remained unmatched. Here the CDR3 reads CASRAGGASGEQYF. The CDR3, as DNA: TGTGCCAGCCGGGCCGGGGGGGCTAGTGGCGAGCAGTACTTC. Variable domain in full (rest from reference TRBV7-6 and TRBJ2-7): GAGVSQSPRYKVTKRGQDVALRCDPISGHVSLYWYRQALGQGPEFLTYFNYEAQQDKSGLPNDRFSAERPEGSISTLTIQRTEQRDSAMYRCASRAGGASGEQYFGPGTRLTVT.

The count of this clone is one. This chain uses TRBV12-3 or TRBV12-4 with TRBJ1-6; D is unresolved. Trimming pared 11 bases from V and 10 bases from J, leaving 18 bases between. The CDR3 loop spans 13 amino acids. The chain's CDR3 is CAVSRGSDSPLHF. In nucleotides, the CDR3 is TGTGCCGTGTCACGAGGGTCGGACTCACCCCTCCACTTT.

This chain uses TRBV5-6 with TRBJ2-5; 12 bases are a match to TRBD2. The ends lost 3 bases at V and 2 bases at J; junction bases unmatched: 5. Germline values: CDR1 SGHDT, CDR2 YYEEEE. CDR3 size: 16 residues. For the CDR3, the DNA is TGTGCCAGCAGCTCCCCGGGGACTAGCGGGCAAGAGACCCAGTACTTC. It yields the protein CASSSPGTSGQETQYF.

This chain uses TRBV11-3 with TRBJ2-1; 9 nucleotides align to TRBD2. CDR1 is SGHNT, CDR2 YENEEA, per germline. Unmatched junction bases numbered 8, after V lost 0 bases and J lost 8 bases. The CDR3 loop spans 16 amino acids. CDR3: CASSLDLSSGMDEQFF. The CDR3 DNA reads TGTGCCAGCAGCTTAGATCTGTCTAGCGGGATGGATGAGCAGTTCTTC.

The chain links TRBV14 to TRBJ2-7; D not certain. Germline V gene data show CDR1 as SGHDN and CDR2 as FVKESK. This CDR3 is built from 13 residues. V shed 0 bases and J shed 3 bases, with 6 bases lying between them. CDR3 loop: CASSQDFYYEQYF. As DNA, the CDR3 is TGTGCCAGCAGCCAAGATTTTTACTACGAGCAGTACTTC.

The J gene is TRBJ2-5, the V gene TRBV7-3; D call uncertain. Looked up from germline, CDR1 is SGHTA and CDR2 is FQGTGA. V was pared by 0 bases and J by 4 bases, with 6 bases between. The CDR3 length is 13 residues. CDR3 sequence reads: CASSLTVGETQYF. CDR3 coding DNA: TGTGCCAGCAGCTTAACTGTCGGAGAGACCCAGTACTTC.

This chain joins TRBV2 and TRBJ2-1; 8 nucleotides line up with TRBD1. This CDR3 has 13 amino acids. CDR1 is SNHLY and CDR2 is FYNNEI in the germline V gene. Unmatched junction bases numbered 4, after V lost 6 bases and J lost 6 bases. CDR3 sequence: CASRPTGGNEQFF. The DNA for the CDR3 is TGTGCCAGCAGGCCCACAGGGGGCAATGAGCAGTTCTTC.